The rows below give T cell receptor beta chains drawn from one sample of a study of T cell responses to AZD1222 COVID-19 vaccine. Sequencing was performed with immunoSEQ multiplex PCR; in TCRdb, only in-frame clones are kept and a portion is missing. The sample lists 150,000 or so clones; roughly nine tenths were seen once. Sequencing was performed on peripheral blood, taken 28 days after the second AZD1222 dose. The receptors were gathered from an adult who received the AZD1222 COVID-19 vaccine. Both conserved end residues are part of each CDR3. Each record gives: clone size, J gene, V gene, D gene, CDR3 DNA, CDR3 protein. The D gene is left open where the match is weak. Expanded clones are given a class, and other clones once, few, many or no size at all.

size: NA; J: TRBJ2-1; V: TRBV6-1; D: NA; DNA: TGTGCCAGCAGTGAATGGGGGGGGCTAGCGGACTACAATGAGCAGTTCTTC; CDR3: CASSEWGGLADYNEQFF
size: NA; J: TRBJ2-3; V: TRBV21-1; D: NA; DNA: TGTGCCAGCAGCACGGACGTACTTGATACGCAGTATTTT; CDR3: CASSTDVLDTQYF
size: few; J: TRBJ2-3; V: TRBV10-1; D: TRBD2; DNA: TGCGCCAGCAGTAGGAGCGGGACTAGGATCCGCTTTCGACCAGATACGCAGTATTTT; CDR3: CASSRSGTRIRFRPDTQYF
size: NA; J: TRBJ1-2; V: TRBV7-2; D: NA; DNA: TGTGCCAGCAGCTTAGACAATCGGGGGCCTTTGGGCTACACCTTC; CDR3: CASSLDNRGPLGYTF
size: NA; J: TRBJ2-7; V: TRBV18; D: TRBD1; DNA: TGTGCCAGCTCACCCAGTACAGGGGACCACGAGCAGTACTTC; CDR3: CASSPSTGDHEQYF
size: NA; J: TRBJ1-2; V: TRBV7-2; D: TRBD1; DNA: TGTGCCAGCAGCAGTGGGGTGACAGGGACAAGGAACTATGGCTACACCTTC; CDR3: CASSSGVTGTRNYGYTF
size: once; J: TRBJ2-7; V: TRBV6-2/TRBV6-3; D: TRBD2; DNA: TGTGCCAGCAGTTACAGGGAGGGCTCCTACGAGCAGTACTTC; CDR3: CASSYREGSYEQYF
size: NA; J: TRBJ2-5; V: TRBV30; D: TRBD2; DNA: TGTGCCTGGAGTGTCTCTAGCGGGGGTCAAGAGACCCAGTACTTC; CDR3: CAWSVSSGGQETQYF
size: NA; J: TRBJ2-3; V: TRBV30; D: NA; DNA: TGTGCCTGGAGGCGGGTAAGCACAGATACGCAGTATTTT; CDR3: CAWRRVSTDTQYF
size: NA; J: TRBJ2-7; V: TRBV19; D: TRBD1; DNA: TGTGCCAGCAAGGGACAGGTAAATAATATCTACGAGCAGTACTTC; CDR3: CASKGQVNNIYEQYF
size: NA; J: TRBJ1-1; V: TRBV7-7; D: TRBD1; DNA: TGTGCTAGCAGCGACAGGGGGCCCTCTAGGGGGGGCACTGAAGCTTTCTTT; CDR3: CASSDRGPSRGGTEAFF
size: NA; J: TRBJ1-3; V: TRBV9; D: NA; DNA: TGTGCCAGCAGCGTAGGGCCAAGGGGCCCGGGCTCTGGAAACACCATATATTTT; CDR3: CASSVGPRGPGSGNTIYF
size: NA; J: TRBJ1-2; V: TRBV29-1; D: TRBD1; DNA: TGCAGCTTACGGGACAGGGGCTATGGCTACACCTTC; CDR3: CSLRDRGYGYTF
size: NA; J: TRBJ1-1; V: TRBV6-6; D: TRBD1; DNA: TGTGCCAGCAGCTCCACCGGACAGGGTCTCGCTGAAGCTTTCTTT; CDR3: CASSSTGQGLAEAFF
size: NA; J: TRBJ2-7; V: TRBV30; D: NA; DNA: TGTGCCTGGAGTGCGTCAGGGGAAGGCGCGACTACCAAGCAGTACTTC; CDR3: CAWSASGEGATTKQYF
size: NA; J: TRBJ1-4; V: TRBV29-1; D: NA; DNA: TGCAGCGTTGAAACAGGGCTAGGTTATGAAAAACTGTTTTTT; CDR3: CSVETGLGYEKLFF
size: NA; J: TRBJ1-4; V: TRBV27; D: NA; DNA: TGTGCCAGCGGTTGGATTGCAACTAATGAAAAACTGTTTTTT; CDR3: CASGWIATNEKLFF
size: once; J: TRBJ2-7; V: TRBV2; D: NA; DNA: TGTGCCAGCAGTGGGGGGACCTCGGTGGAAGAGCAGTACTTC; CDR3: CASSGGTSVEEQYF
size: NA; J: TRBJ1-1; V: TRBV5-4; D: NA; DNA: TGTGCCAGCAGCCCTCTCGCGACGGGGAACACTGAAGCTTTCTTT; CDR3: CASSPLATGNTEAFF
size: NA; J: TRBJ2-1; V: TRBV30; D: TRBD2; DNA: TGTGCCTGGAACCCCCTAGCGGTACACAATGAGCAGTTCTTC; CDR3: CAWNPLAVHNEQFF
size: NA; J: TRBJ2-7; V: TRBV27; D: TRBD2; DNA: TGTGCCAGCAGTTACCCCCGAGCGGGAGGGGTGGGGGAGCAGTACTTC; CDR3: CASSYPRAGGVGEQYF
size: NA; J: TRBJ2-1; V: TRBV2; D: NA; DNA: TGTGCCAGCAGTCGGTCGGCCGGGTTCGACAATGAGCAGTTCTTC; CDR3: CASSRSAGFDNEQFF
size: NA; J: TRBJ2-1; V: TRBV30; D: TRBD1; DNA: TGTGCCTGCCTATCAGGGGGCTCCTACAATGAGCAGTTCTTC; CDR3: CACLSGGSYNEQFF
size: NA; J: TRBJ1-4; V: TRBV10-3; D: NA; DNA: TGTGCCATCAGTGAGTCTGACAATCCCTGGGAAAAACTGTTTTTT; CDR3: CAISESDNPWEKLFF
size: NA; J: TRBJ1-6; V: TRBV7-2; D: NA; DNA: TGTGCCAGCAGCCGGGGGAACCGACGATATAATTCACCCCTCCACTTT; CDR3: CASSRGNRRYNSPLHF
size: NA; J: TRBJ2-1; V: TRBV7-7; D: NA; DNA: TGTGCTAGCAGCCCCCGAGGGGCCGGAGTAGGCAATGAGCAGTTCTTC; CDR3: CASSPRGAGVGNEQFF
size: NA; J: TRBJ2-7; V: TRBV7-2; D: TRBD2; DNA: TGTGCCAGCAGCGTAACTAGCGGGGGATACGAGCAGTACTTC; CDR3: CASSVTSGGYEQYF
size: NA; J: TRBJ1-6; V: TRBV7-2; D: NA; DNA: TGTGCCAGCACCCCGGAGGCACAGGGTTCACCCCTCCACTTT; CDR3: CASTPEAQGSPLHF
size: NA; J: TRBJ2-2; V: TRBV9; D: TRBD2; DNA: TGTGCCAGCAGCGTAGAAAGCGGGAGCACCGGGGAGCTGTTTTTT; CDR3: CASSVESGSTGELFF
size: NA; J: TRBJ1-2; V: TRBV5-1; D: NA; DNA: TGCGCCAGCAGCTCCCACCTCCGGGGGTTACACGGCTACACCTTC; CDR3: CASSSHLRGLHGYTF
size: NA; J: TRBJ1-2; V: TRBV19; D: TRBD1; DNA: TGTGCCAGCTTCACCGGACAGGAAGCGTTTCATGGCTACACCTTC; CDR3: CASFTGQEAFHGYTF
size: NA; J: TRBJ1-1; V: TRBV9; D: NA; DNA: TGTGCCAGCAGCGCCCTCTTAGGGTTGAAGACTGAAGCTTTCTTT; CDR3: CASSALLGLKTEAFF
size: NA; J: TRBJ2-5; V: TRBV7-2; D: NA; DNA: TGTGCCAGCACCCAACCGGGACGGGAAGAGACCCAGTACTTC; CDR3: CASTQPGREETQYF
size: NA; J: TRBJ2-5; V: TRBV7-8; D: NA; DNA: TGTGCCAGCAGCTTAGCGACGCAAGAGACCCAGTACTTC; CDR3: CASSLATQETQYF
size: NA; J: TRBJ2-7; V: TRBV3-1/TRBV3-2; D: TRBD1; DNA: TGTGCCAGCAGCGGGACAGGGGGCGCCGAGGGCGAGCAGTACTTC; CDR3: CASSGTGGAEGEQYF
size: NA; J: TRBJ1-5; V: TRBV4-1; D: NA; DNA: TGCGCCAGCAGCCAAGTAATGGGGGCCGATAGCAATCAGCCCCAGCATTTT; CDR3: CASSQVMGADSNQPQHF
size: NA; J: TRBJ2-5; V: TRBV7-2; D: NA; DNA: TGTGCCAGCAGCTTACGTTCAACAGGGCCGGAGACCCAGTACTTC; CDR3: CASSLRSTGPETQYF
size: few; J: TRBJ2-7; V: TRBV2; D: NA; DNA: TGTGCCAGCAGCGGGACATGGAGCTCCTACGAGCAGTACTTC; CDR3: CASSGTWSSYEQYF
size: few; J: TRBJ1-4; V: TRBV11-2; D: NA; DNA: TGTGCCAGCAGCTCCCTCCCCCGGGAAAAACTGTTTTTT; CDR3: CASSSLPREKLFF
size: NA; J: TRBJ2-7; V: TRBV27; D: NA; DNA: TGTGCCAGCAGTTTGCGGGTGGGCTACGAGCAGTACTTC; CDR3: CASSLRVGYEQYF
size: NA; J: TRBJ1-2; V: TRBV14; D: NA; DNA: TGTGCCAGCAGCCAGCCCGGATTCAACCGCAACTATGGCTACACCTTC; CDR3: CASSQPGFNRNYGYTF
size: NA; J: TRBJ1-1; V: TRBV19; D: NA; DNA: TGTGCCAGTAGTAAGGACGGCGGGAACACTGAAGCTTTCTTT; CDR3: CASSKDGGNTEAFF
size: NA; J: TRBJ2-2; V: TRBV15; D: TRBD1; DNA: TGTGCCACCAGCGGGGGACAGGAGACCGGGGAGCTGTTTTTT; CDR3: CATSGGQETGELFF
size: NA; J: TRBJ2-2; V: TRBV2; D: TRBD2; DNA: TGTGCCAGCAGTGAAGACACACCGGGACTAGCGGGTCAGATCGGGGAGCTGTTTTTT; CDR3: CASSEDTPGLAGQIGELFF
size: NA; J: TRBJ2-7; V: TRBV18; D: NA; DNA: TGTGCCAGCTCATCTCTCGGCGGGGACGAGCAGTACTTC; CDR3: CASSSLGGDEQYF
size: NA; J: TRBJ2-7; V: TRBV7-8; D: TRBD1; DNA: TGTGCCAGCAGCTTGGGACAGGGGGCCTACGAGCAGTACTTC; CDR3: CASSLGQGAYEQYF
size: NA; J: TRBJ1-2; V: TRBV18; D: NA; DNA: TGTGCCAGCTCACCTCCAGGGCTACACTATGGCTACACCTTC; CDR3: CASSPPGLHYGYTF
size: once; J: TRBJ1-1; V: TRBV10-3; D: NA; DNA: TGTGCCATGGGGGGCTCGAACACTGAAGCTTTCTTT; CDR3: CAMGGSNTEAFF
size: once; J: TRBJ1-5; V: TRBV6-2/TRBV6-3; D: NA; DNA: TGTGCCAGCAGTTACTCGGCATACAATCAGCCCCAGCATTTT; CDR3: CASSYSAYNQPQHF
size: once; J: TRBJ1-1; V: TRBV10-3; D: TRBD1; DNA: TGTGCCATCAGCCAAGGACAGGCGATTAACACTGAAGCTTTCTTT; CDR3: CAISQGQAINTEAFF
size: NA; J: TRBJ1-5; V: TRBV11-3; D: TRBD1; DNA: TGTGCCAGCAGCTTAGGGGGGACAGGGCTGGAGCCCCAGCATTTT; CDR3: CASSLGGTGLEPQHF
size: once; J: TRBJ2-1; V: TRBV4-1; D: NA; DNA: TGCGCCAGCAGCCCACCGGACTCGAGCTCCTACAATGAGCAGTTCTTC; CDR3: CASSPPDSSSYNEQFF
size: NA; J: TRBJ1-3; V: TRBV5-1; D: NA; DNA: TGCGCCAGCAGCTTGGGGTCGGCCAACTCTGGAAACACCATATATTTT; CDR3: CASSLGSANSGNTIYF
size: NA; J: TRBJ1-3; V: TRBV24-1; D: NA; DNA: TGTGCCACCTGGGGCGGAGGGCCCTCTGGAAACACCATATATTTT; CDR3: CATWGGGPSGNTIYF
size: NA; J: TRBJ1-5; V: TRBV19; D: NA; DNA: TGTGCCAGTACTGGAGGGTACGGTGGCCAGCCCCAGCATTTT; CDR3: CASTGGYGGQPQHF
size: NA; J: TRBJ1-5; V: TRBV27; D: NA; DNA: TGTGCCAGCAGTTTGGGGTGGGATCAGCCCCAGCATTTT; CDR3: CASSLGWDQPQHF
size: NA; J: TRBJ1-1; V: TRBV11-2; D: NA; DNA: TGTGCCAGCAGCTTATCCGGATACACTGAAGCTTTCTTT; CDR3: CASSLSGYTEAFF
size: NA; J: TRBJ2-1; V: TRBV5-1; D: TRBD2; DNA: TGCGCCAGCAGCTTTATGACTAGCGGTACCTACAATGAGCAGTTCTTC; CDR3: CASSFMTSGTYNEQFF
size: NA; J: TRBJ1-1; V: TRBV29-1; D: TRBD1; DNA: TGCAGCGTCCGGACAGGGGGGAACACTGAAGCTTTCTTT; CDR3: CSVRTGGNTEAFF